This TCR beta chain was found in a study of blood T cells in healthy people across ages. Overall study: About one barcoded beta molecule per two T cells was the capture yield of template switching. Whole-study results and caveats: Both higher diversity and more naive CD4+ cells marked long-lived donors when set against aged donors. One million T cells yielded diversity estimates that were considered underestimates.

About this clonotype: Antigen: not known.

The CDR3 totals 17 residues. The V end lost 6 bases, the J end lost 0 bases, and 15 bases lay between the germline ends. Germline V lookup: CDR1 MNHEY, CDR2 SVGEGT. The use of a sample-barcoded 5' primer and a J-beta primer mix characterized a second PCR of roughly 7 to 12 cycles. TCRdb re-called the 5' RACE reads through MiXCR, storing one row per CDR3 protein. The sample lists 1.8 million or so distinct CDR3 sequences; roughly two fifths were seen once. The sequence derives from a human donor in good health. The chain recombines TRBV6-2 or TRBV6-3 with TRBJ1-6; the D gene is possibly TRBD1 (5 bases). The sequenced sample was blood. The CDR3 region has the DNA TGTGCCAGCAGGCGGGACCTTTCGAGCTCCTATAATTCACCCCTCCACTTT. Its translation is CASRRDLSSSYNSPLHF.